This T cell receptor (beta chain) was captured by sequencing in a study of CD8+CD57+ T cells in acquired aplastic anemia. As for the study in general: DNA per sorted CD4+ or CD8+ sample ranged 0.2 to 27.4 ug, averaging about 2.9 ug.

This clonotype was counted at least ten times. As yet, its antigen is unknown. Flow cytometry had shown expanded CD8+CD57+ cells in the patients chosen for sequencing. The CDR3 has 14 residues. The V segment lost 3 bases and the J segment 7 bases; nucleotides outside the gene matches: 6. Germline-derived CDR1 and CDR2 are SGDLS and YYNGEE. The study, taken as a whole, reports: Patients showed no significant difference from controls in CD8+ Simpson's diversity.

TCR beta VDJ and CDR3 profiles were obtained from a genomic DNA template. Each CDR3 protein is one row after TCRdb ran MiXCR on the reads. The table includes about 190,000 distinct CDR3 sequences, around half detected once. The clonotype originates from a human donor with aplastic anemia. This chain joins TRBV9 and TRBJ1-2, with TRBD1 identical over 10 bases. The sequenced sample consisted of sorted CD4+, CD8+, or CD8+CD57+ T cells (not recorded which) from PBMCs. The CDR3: CASSARQGAGGYTF. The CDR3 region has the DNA TGTGCCAGCAGCGCCAGACAGGGGGCTGGTGGCTACACCTTC.